This is a list of T cell receptor beta chains from one sample in a study of T cell responses to AZD1222 COVID-19 vaccine. The repertoire was sequenced with immunoSEQ multiplex PCR; TCRdb's copy has only in-frame clones and lacks some. The sample shows more than 95,000 clones, over 75% of them seen only once. The sample consisted of peripheral blood, taken on day 0 of AZD1222 vaccination. Source of these receptors: an adult in good health. The CDR3 runs from the conserved cysteine through the conserved F or W. A D gene is named only where the DNA matches it firmly. Expanded clones get a size class; other rows say once, few or many, or leave the size out.

j_call: TRBJ1-1; v_call: TRBV12-3/TRBV12-4; clone_size: NA; d_call: NA; cdr3_nt: TGTGCCAGCAGTCCCCGACCGAACACTGAAGCTTTCTTT; cdr3_aa: CASSPRPNTEAFF
j_call: TRBJ2-1; v_call: TRBV14; clone_size: NA; d_call: TRBD2; cdr3_nt: TGTGCCAGCAGCCAAGGGGGACTAGCGGGCAATGAGCAGTTCTTC; cdr3_aa: CASSQGGLAGNEQFF
j_call: TRBJ2-1; v_call: TRBV3-1/TRBV3-2; clone_size: once; d_call: TRBD2; cdr3_nt: TGTGCCAGCAGCCAAGAAACTAGCGGGAGAAATGAGCAGTTCTTC; cdr3_aa: CASSQETSGRNEQFF
j_call: TRBJ2-1; v_call: TRBV6-2/TRBV6-3; clone_size: NA; d_call: TRBD2; cdr3_nt: TGTGCCAGCAGTTCGGGACTAGCGGGAGGAAATGAGCAGTTCTTC; cdr3_aa: CASSSGLAGGNEQFF
j_call: TRBJ1-1; v_call: TRBV28; clone_size: NA; d_call: NA; cdr3_nt: TGTGCCAGCAGTTTATTCTCCGGAGAGGGTTTGTTT; cdr3_aa: CASSLFSGEGLF
j_call: TRBJ2-4; v_call: TRBV3-1/TRBV3-2; clone_size: NA; d_call: TRBD1; cdr3_nt: TGTGCCTTACCAACAGGGGAGAATGACAAAAACATTCAGTACTTC; cdr3_aa: CALPTGENDKNIQYF
j_call: TRBJ1-1; v_call: TRBV5-1; clone_size: NA; d_call: TRBD1; cdr3_nt: TGCGCCAGCAGCCGGACAGGAGGGGACACTGAAGCTTTCTTT; cdr3_aa: CASSRTGGDTEAFF
j_call: TRBJ2-2; v_call: TRBV6-5; clone_size: NA; d_call: TRBD1; cdr3_nt: TGTGCCAGCAGCAAAACAGGGGGCACCGGGGAGCTGTTTTTT; cdr3_aa: CASSKTGGTGELFF
j_call: TRBJ2-1; v_call: TRBV30; clone_size: NA; d_call: NA; cdr3_nt: TGTGCCTGGAGTTACGCCAGGAATAGCAAAGGGGGTGAGCAGTTCTTC; cdr3_aa: CAWSYARNSKGGEQFF
j_call: TRBJ1-1; v_call: TRBV5-5; clone_size: NA; d_call: NA; cdr3_nt: TGTGCCAGCAGCTTCGTTTCGCCGAACACTGAAGCTTTCTTT; cdr3_aa: CASSFVSPNTEAFF
j_call: TRBJ2-3; v_call: TRBV30; clone_size: once; d_call: NA; cdr3_nt: TGTGCCTGGAGTGAGTGGGGAACTACAGATACGCAGTATTTT; cdr3_aa: CAWSEWGTTDTQYF
j_call: TRBJ2-2; v_call: TRBV11-2; clone_size: NA; d_call: NA; cdr3_nt: TGTGCCAGCAGCAACGACTGGGGTAACACCGGGGAGCTGTTTTTT; cdr3_aa: CASSNDWGNTGELFF
j_call: TRBJ2-1; v_call: TRBV5-1; clone_size: NA; d_call: TRBD2; cdr3_nt: TGCGCCAGCAGCTCAACTAGCGGGGTATACAATGAGCAGTTCTTC; cdr3_aa: CASSSTSGVYNEQFF
j_call: TRBJ2-1; v_call: TRBV30; clone_size: NA; d_call: NA; cdr3_nt: TGTGCCTCGAAATCGGGGGGCTGGAATGAGCAGTTCTTC; cdr3_aa: CASKSGGWNEQFF
j_call: TRBJ2-7; v_call: TRBV5-4; clone_size: NA; d_call: TRBD1; cdr3_nt: TGTGCCAGCAGCTTGGGAGCCGGGACAGGGCCCGACGAGCAGTACTTC; cdr3_aa: CASSLGAGTGPDEQYF
j_call: TRBJ1-1; v_call: TRBV7-2; clone_size: few; d_call: NA; cdr3_nt: TGTGCCAGCAGCTTTCTGTCCGATAAGAGGACTGAAGCTTTCTTT; cdr3_aa: CASSFLSDKRTEAFF
j_call: TRBJ1-1; v_call: TRBV6-5; clone_size: NA; d_call: TRBD1; cdr3_nt: TGTGCCAGCATCACAGGACAGGGGTTGCCGGGGGCTTTCTTT; cdr3_aa: CASITGQGLPGAFF
j_call: TRBJ2-4; v_call: TRBV9; clone_size: NA; d_call: NA; cdr3_nt: TGTGCCAGCAGCCTCGGGCAGGGAAACATTCAGTACTTC; cdr3_aa: CASSLGQGNIQYF
j_call: TRBJ1-3; v_call: TRBV28; clone_size: NA; d_call: NA; cdr3_nt: TGTGCCAGCAGCCGAGGTGGGGATCGTGGAAACACCATATATTTT; cdr3_aa: CASSRGGDRGNTIYF
j_call: TRBJ2-2; v_call: TRBV5-1; clone_size: few; d_call: TRBD1; cdr3_nt: TGCGCCAGCAGCCTGGGTGGGACAGCCTCGAACACCGGGGAGCTGTTTTTT; cdr3_aa: CASSLGGTASNTGELFF
j_call: TRBJ2-7; v_call: TRBV19; clone_size: NA; d_call: TRBD1; cdr3_nt: TGTGCCAGTGCCTCGTTAGCGACAGGGAGCGAGCAGTACTTC; cdr3_aa: CASASLATGSEQYF
j_call: TRBJ2-3; v_call: TRBV5-1; clone_size: NA; d_call: TRBD2; cdr3_nt: TGCGCCAGCAGCTACACCATAGGAGCGGGAGTTACCACAGATACGCAGTATTTT; cdr3_aa: CASSYTIGAGVTTDTQYF
j_call: TRBJ2-7; v_call: TRBV24-1; clone_size: NA; d_call: NA; cdr3_nt: TGTGCCACCAGTGATTTACATACCCAAGGGGGTTCCTACGAGCAGTACTTC; cdr3_aa: CATSDLHTQGGSYEQYF
j_call: TRBJ2-3; v_call: TRBV30; clone_size: NA; d_call: NA; cdr3_nt: TGTGCCTGGAGTGTACGCCGGGAAGATACGCAGTATTTT; cdr3_aa: CAWSVRREDTQYF
j_call: TRBJ1-1; v_call: TRBV7-2; clone_size: NA; d_call: TRBD1; cdr3_nt: TGTGCCAGCAGCTTAGTTCCAGGGGGAAGGGCTGAAGCTTTCTTT; cdr3_aa: CASSLVPGGRAEAFF
j_call: TRBJ2-7; v_call: TRBV5-4; clone_size: few; d_call: TRBD1; cdr3_nt: TGTGCCAGCAGCCCACAAACCGGCGGGACAGGGGTTTTGGACGAGCAGTACTTC; cdr3_aa: CASSPQTGGTGVLDEQYF
j_call: TRBJ2-7; v_call: TRBV7-9; clone_size: NA; d_call: NA; cdr3_nt: TGTGCCAGCAGAGCCCAAGCCGGGACACTGTTAGGCTACGAGCAGTACTTC; cdr3_aa: CASRAQAGTLLGYEQYF
j_call: TRBJ1-1; v_call: TRBV10-3; clone_size: once; d_call: NA; cdr3_nt: TGTGCCATCAGAAGGGTTGGGATCACTGAAGCTTTCTTT; cdr3_aa: CAIRRVGITEAFF